The 8 T cell receptor beta chains presented below share a single source sample, sequenced in a study of shared clonotypes between healthy human individuals. Using immunoSEQ multiplex PCR, the repertoire was profiled, and TCRdb retains in-frame clones only, with some absent. Of just over 2,000,000 clones listed, about 95% are singletons. The naive CD8 fraction comprised CD45RO-negative cells positively selected for CCR7 and excluded terminally differentiated effector memory CD45RA+ cells. Sequenced sample: naive CD8+ T cells sorted from blood. The source is a man in his late teens or twenties in good health.

The chain links TRBV5-1 to TRBJ2-3; 7 positions match TRBD1. Germline loops: CDR1 SGHRS, CDR2 YFSETQ. This CDR3 is built from 15 residues. With V trimmed by 0 bases and J by 3 bases, 4 bases remained unmatched. The CDR3 here is CASSLAGRGTDTQYF. The CDR3 bases are TGCGCCAGCAGCTTGGCCGGCAGGGGGACAGATACGCAGTATTTT.

In DNA, the CDR3 is TGTGCCAGTAGCCAGGACGACGTTGGTGGGGAGCCCTACGAGCAGTACTTC. Translated: CASSQDDVGGEPYEQYF. The J gene is TRBJ2-7, the V gene TRBV19, with a tentative D call TRBD2 (5 bases). Germline CDR1 reads LNHDA; CDR2 reads SQIVND (reference sequence). The CDR3 spans 17 residues. With 6 bases removed from V and 2 bases from J, the gap between germline ends came to 23 bases.

V gene TRBV4-1 combines with J gene TRBJ1-2; perhaps TRBD1 as D (5 bases). The length of the CDR3 is 17 residues. Germline V CDR1 and CDR2: MGHRA, YSYEKL. Trimming stripped 0 bases from V and 2 bases from J, with 16 bases between. CDR3 sequence: CASSQDGLGAGNYGYTF. Here the CDR3 DNA reads TGCGCCAGCAGCCAAGATGGTCTTGGGGCGGGGAACTATGGCTACACCTTC.

For the CDR3, the DNA is TGTGCCAGCAGCCCACCAAGGACAGGGAACTATGGCTACACCTTC. It yields the protein CASSPPRTGNYGYTF. V gene TRBV5-4 combines with J gene TRBJ1-2, with 8 nucleotides matching TRBD1. J lost 2 bases, V lost 4 bases, and 7 bases had no gene match. The CDR3 runs to 15 residues. CDR1 SGHNT and CDR2 YYREEE come from the germline V gene (reference sequence).

The DNA of the CDR3 is TGTGCCAGCAGCTGGGGACAGTCAACTAATGAAAAACTGTTTTTT. It codes for CASSWGQSTNEKLFF. The rearrangement joins TRBV7-6 to TRBJ1-4; TRBD1 matches at 7 bases. The CDR3 consists of 15 residues. V lost 4 bases and J lost 0; bases outside the gene matches: 2. Per germline, CDR1 SGHVS and CDR2 FNYEAQ.

The chain recombines TRBV19 with TRBJ1-1, with D possibly matching TRBD1 (5 bases). CDR1 is LNHDA, CDR2 SQIVND, per germline (reference sequence). This CDR3 comprises 12 residues. Trimming cost V 7 bases and J 10 bases, with 16 bases left between them. The CDR3 protein is CASTGTPVGAFF. The CDR3 bases are TGTGCCAGTACAGGGACGCCAGTGGGAGCTTTCTTT.

This clone was observed once. This chain links TRBV27 with TRBJ1-2; possible D gene TRBD1, 5 bases. This CDR3 is built from 13 residues. Trimming left V 5 bases short and J 4 bases short, with 11 bases between. CDR1 MNHEY and CDR2 SMNVEV come from the germline V gene (reference sequence). CDR3 region: CASSGDRLYGYTF. CDR3 bases: TGTGCCAGCAGTGGCGACAGACTCTATGGCTACACCTTC.

This clone has just one count. The chain combines TRBV27 with TRBJ2-5; possibly TRBD2 for D (6 bases). Trimming pared 3 bases from V and 3 bases from J, leaving 17 bases between. Per the germline V gene, CDR1 is MNHEY and CDR2 is SMNVEV (reference sequence). The CDR3 has 16 residues. In DNA, the CDR3 is TGTGCCAGCAGTTTGTTCGGGGGTGGCGAAGAAGAGACCCAGTACTTC. Its translation: CASSLFGGGEEETQYF.